The 15 T cell receptor beta chains given below trace back to one sample, sequenced in a study of OX40 agonist ivuxolimab in advanced cancers. Some clones are missing from TCRdb's copy, which holds only in-frame ones; the method was immunoSEQ multiplex PCR. The data show fewer than 65,000 clones, roughly 90% seen once. Sequencing used CD4+ or CD8+ T cells sorted from blood, obtained in a trial of the OX40 agonist ivuxolimab. The receptors shown here come from an adult with an advanced solid tumor such as melanoma, head and neck, liver or kidney cancer.

This chain uses TRBV18 with TRBJ1-5, with D possibly TRBD1 on 5 matching bases. V gave up 6 bases and J gave up 3 bases, with 15 bases separating them. The CDR3 extends over 15 amino acids. Germline V gene data show CDR1 as KGHSH and CDR2 as LQKENI. DNA for the CDR3: TGTGCCAGCTCTAGTCGGCAGGGTGACAATCAGCCCCAGCATTTT. The encoded protein is CASSSRQGDNQPQHF.

V and J are TRBV7-2 and TRBJ1-5; D gene uncertain. Germline V gives CDR1 SGHTA, CDR2 FQGNSA. Trimming removed 3 bases from V and 0 bases from J, with 3 bases in between. This CDR3 contains 13 residues. The CDR3 spells CASSLNSNQPQHF. The DNA for the CDR3 is TGTGCCAGCAGCTTGAATAGCAATCAGCCCCAGCATTTT. The whole variable domain, remainder taken from reference TRBV7-2 and TRBJ1-5, is GAGVSQSPSNKVTEKGKDVELRCDPISGHTALYWYRQSLGQGLEFLIYFQGNSAPDKSGLPSDRFSAERTGGSVSTLTIQRTQQEDSAVYLCASSLNSNQPQHFGDGTRLSIL.

The chain joins TRBV29-1 to TRBJ1-1, with 9 positions matching TRBD1. With V trimmed by 4 bases and J by 1 base, 1 base remained unmatched. CDR3 length: 13 amino acids. Germline V gene lookup returns CDR1 SQVTM and CDR2 ANQGSEA. The CDR3 sequence is CSVGTGANTEAFF. CDR3 DNA: TGCAGCGTTGGGACAGGGGCGAACACTGAAGCTTTCTTT.

The V and J genes are TRBV19 and TRBJ1-2; the match to TRBD1 covers 9 bases. Germline loops: CDR1 LNHDA, CDR2 SQIVND (reference sequence). CDR3 length: 12 residues. The ends lost 7 bases at V and 7 bases at J; junction bases unmatched: 4. The CDR3 nucleotides are TGTGCCAGTACTGGACAGGGGTTTGGCTACACCTTC. It codes for CASTGQGFGYTF.

The chain uses TRBV5-1 and TRBJ2-7, with D perhaps matching TRBD1 (7 bases). The V gene's germline CDR1 is SGHRS and CDR2 YFSETQ. Between the trimmed V and J ends, which lost 2 bases and 2 bases, there was a span of 17 bases. This CDR3 comprises 16 residues. DNA for the CDR3: TGCGCCAGCAGCTTATTACAGGGGACTTCTGCCTACGAGCAGTACTTC. It encodes CASSLLQGTSAYEQYF.

The chain carries TRBV28 and TRBJ2-1; the D gene could be TRBD1 or TRBD2 (6 bases each). In germline, CDR1 is MDHEN, CDR2 SYDVKM. Trimming shortened V by 4 bases and J by 3 bases, and 13 bases separated the two germline ends. The CDR3 runs to 15 residues. This CDR3 reads CASSSEGGYYNEQFF. CDR3 nucleotides: TGTGCCAGCAGTTCGGAGGGGGGCTACTACAATGAGCAGTTCTTC.

J is TRBJ1-6 and V is TRBV6-6, with D unresolved. This CDR3 has 16 residues. Germline V gives CDR1 MNHNY, CDR2 SVGAGI (reference sequence). V lost 2 bases and J 0 bases, leaving 8 bases between the germline ends. The CDR3 sequence is CASSYRQSSYNSPLHF. The DNA for the CDR3 is TGTGCCAGCAGTTACCGGCAGAGCTCCTATAATTCACCCCTCCACTTT.

Turning to this clone: The junction shows a germline mismatch at one end, possibly a read error. The V call is TRBV19, the J call TRBJ2-6, with D perhaps matching TRBD2 (5 bases). The germline gives CDR1 LNHDA, CDR2 SQIVND (reference sequence). The CDR3 spans 15 residues. The CDR3 sequence is CASSPGRTPPNFLTF. The CDR3 nucleotides read TGTGCCAGTAGCCCTGGCAGGACTCCCCCCAACTTCCTGACTTTC.

The chain carries TRBV30 and TRBJ2-7; D might be TRBD2 (5 bases). This CDR3 contains 13 residues. The germline gives CDR1 GTSNPN, CDR2 SVGIG (reference sequence). V lost 3 bases and J lost 5, with 14 bases in between. As DNA, the CDR3 is TGTGCCTGGAGCTCCCTAACGGGAAACGAGCAGTACTTC. Amino acids: CAWSSLTGNEQYF.

This chain joins TRBV28 and TRBJ2-4, with TRBD1 matching over 7 bases. V gave up 5 bases and J gave up 8 bases; unmatched junction bases: 9. CDR1 and CDR2 from the germline V gene are MDHEN and SYDVKM. The length of the CDR3 is 14 residues. CDR3 nucleotides: TGTGCCAGCAGTCCACAGGGGACCGGGGACATTCAGTACTTC. It yields the protein CASSPQGTGDIQYF.

The V and J genes are TRBV5-1 and TRBJ2-2; TRBD1 matches 8 bases. CDR3 length: 14 residues. The junction had 6 bases not matched to a gene; V was cut back by 4 bases and J by 7 bases. In germline, CDR1 is SGHRS, CDR2 YFSETQ. CDR3 loop: CASSVQGVGGELFF. In nucleotides, the CDR3 is TGCGCCAGCAGCGTACAGGGGGTCGGCGGGGAGCTGTTTTTT. The full variable domain, with the rest looked up from reference TRBV5-1 and TRBJ2-2, is KAGVTQTPRYLIKTRGQQVTLSCSPISGHRSVSWYQQTPGQGLQFLFEYFSETQRNKGNFPGRFSGRQFSNSRSEMNVSTLELGDSALYLCASSVQGVGGELFFGEGSRLTVL.

Only a few counts were recorded for this clone. An end of the junction differs from the germline gene, which may be a read error. The rearrangement links TRBV10-3 to TRBJ2-7; unclear D gene. The CDR3 is 13 residues long. Germline CDR1 and CDR2: ENHRY and SYGVKD. The CDR3 DNA reads TGTGCCAGCAGTGATGCCCTCTCCTACGAGCAGTACTTC. This translates into CASSDALSYEQYF.

V usage is TRBV7-8 and J usage is TRBJ2-7; TRBD1 might be the D (7 bases). The V and J ends lost 6 bases and 6 bases respectively, with 18 bases between them. In germline, CDR1 is SGHVS, CDR2 FQNEAQ. The CDR3 extends over 14 amino acids. The CDR3 DNA is TGTGCCAGCAGTCCTACAGGGGTAGCGGTCGAGCAGTACTTC. Its protein product is CASSPTGVAVEQYF.

The chain carries TRBV4-1 and TRBJ1-4, with D maybe TRBD1 (6 bases). Per germline, CDR1 MGHRA and CDR2 YSYEKL. Trimming pared 1 base from V and 12 bases from J, leaving 18 bases between. This CDR3 comprises 15 residues. This CDR3 reads CASSQGAGAIGQLFF. CDR3 DNA: TGCGCCAGCAGCCAAGGGGCAGGGGCCATAGGGCAACTGTTTTTT.

This chain connects TRBV28 to TRBJ1-2; D unresolved. Per germline, CDR1 MDHEN and CDR2 SYDVKM. Trimming left V 6 bases short and J 8 bases short, with 10 bases between. This CDR3 is built from 11 residues. DNA for the CDR3: TGTGCCAGCAGACGAGTCCGGGGCTACACCTTC. Residues: CASRRVRGYTF.